The 31 T cell receptor beta chains presented below share a single source sample, sequenced in a study of cytomegalovirus exposure and HLA in healthy donors. The PCR used 60 Vbeta and 13 Jbeta primers. Produced via immunoSEQ multiplex PCR; TCRdb's table is partial and in-frame only. The sample includes 110,000 or so clones, more than 65% of them seen just once. Sequencing was performed on PBMCs. The receptors derive from a man aged 18 to 29 in good health and CMV-seropositive.

This rearrangement joins TRBV5-6 to TRBJ2-7; D is perhaps TRBD1 (6 bases). Per the germline V gene, CDR1 is SGHDT and CDR2 is YYEEEE. The CDR3 sequence is 13 residues long. Trimming shortened V by 4 bases and J by 4 bases, and 12 bases separated the two germline ends. The CDR3: CASSLGQIYEQYF. DNA for the CDR3: TGTGCCAGCAGCCTTGGACAGATTTACGAGCAGTACTTC.

This clone was recorded once. This chain connects TRBV19 to TRBJ2-1; 10 nucleotides align to TRBD1. Germline lookup yields CDR1 LNHDA and CDR2 SQIVND (reference sequence). The CDR3 consists of 14 residues. Trimming removed 7 bases from V and 2 bases from J; junction bases left unmatched: 2. CDR3 in amino acids: CASKGQGTYNEQFF. As DNA, the CDR3 is TGTGCCAGTAAGGGACAGGGGACCTACAATGAGCAGTTCTTC.

The chain uses TRBV6-1 and TRBJ2-2, with D possibly matching TRBD1 (6 bases). With 4 bases removed from V and 6 bases from J, the gap between germline ends came to 15 bases. CDR1 and CDR2 from the germline V gene are MNHNS and SASEGT. CDR3 length: 15 residues. CDR3 protein: CASSVQGRVAGELFF. For the CDR3, the DNA is TGTGCCAGCAGTGTACAGGGTAGGGTCGCCGGGGAGCTGTTTTTT.

The gene calls are TRBV25-1 and TRBJ2-7, with D maybe TRBD1 (5 bases). In germline, CDR1 is MGHDK, CDR2 SYGVNS. The CDR3 totals 14 residues. The V and J ends lost 3 bases and 6 bases respectively, with 15 bases between them. The CDR3 nucleotides read TGTGCCAGCAGTGATTGGGCCCGCCAGGGCGAGCAGTACTTC. This encodes CASSDWARQGEQYF.

The chain recombines TRBV5-1 with TRBJ1-5; 8 nucleotides align to TRBD1. CDR1 and CDR2 (germline): SGHRS, YFSETQ. The V and J ends lost 0 bases and 5 bases, in that order; junction bases with no gene match: 4. CDR3 length equals 15 residues. The CDR3 DNA sequence: TGCGCCAGCAGCTTGGGGACAGGGAACTATCAGCCCCAGCATTTT. Protein: CASSLGTGNYQPQHF.

CDR3 loop: CASKGLAGAYEQFF. CDR3 sequence (DNA): TGTGCCAGCAAGGGACTAGCGGGAGCCTATGAGCAGTTCTTC. The chain has TRBV21-1 and TRBJ2-1; the table's D call of TRBD2 was not tested on the DNA. TRBV21-1 is designated a pseudogene. This CDR3 has 14 residues.

The chain recombines TRBV5-1 with TRBJ2-3; 10 nucleotides align to TRBD1. Germline V gene lookup returns CDR1 SGHRS and CDR2 YFSETQ. V trimming: 4 bases; J trimming: 4 bases; junction bases outside the gene matches: 3. CDR3 length: 14 residues. CDR3 nucleotides: TGCGCCAGCAGCCTAGGGACAGGGGCAGATACGCAGTATTTT. This translates into CASSLGTGADTQYF.

This chain joins TRBV11-2 and TRBJ2-3; D is uncertain. This CDR3 is built from 14 residues. Germline values: CDR1 SGHAT, CDR2 FQNNGV. Trimming left V 2 bases short and J 1 base short, with 7 bases between. The CDR3 nucleotides are TGTGCCAGCAGCTTAAGCCCTCGCACAGATACGCAGTATTTT. This sequence encodes CASSLSPRTDTQYF.

The chain recombines TRBV5-1 with TRBJ1-4; D unclear. The CDR3 totals 16 residues. V was cut by 0 bases and J by 0 bases, with 9 bases left in between. From germline, CDR1 is SGHRS and CDR2 YFSETQ. The CDR3 reads CASSLGSTATNEKLFF. In DNA, the CDR3 is TGCGCCAGCAGCTTGGGGTCCACTGCAACTAATGAAAAACTGTTTTTT.

The V gene is TRBV11-2, the J gene TRBJ1-5; D not resolved. CDR3 length: 15 residues. The V end lost 3 bases, the J end lost 8 bases, and 17 bases lay between the germline ends. Germline CDR1 is SGHAT and CDR2 is FQNNGV. In nucleotides, the CDR3 is TGTGCCAGCAGCTTTGGGCACAGTATGGAAGAGCCCCAGCATTTT. Translating it yields CASSFGHSMEEPQHF.

The rearrangement joins TRBV10-1 to TRBJ2-7; 8 bases line up with TRBD1. Germline V lookup: CDR1 WNHNN, CDR2 SYGVQD (reference sequence). The CDR3 runs to 13 residues. V lost 2 bases, J lost 3 bases, and 0 bases stayed unmatched. CDR3 DNA: TGCGCCAGCAGTGAGACAGGGGGCTACGAGCAGTACTTC. This sequence encodes CASSETGGYEQYF.

This chain links TRBV7-9 with TRBJ1-4; D might be TRBD1 (5 bases). Germline loops: CDR1 SEHNR, CDR2 FQNEAQ (reference sequence). The CDR3 has 15 residues. Trimming cost V 1 base and J 7 bases, with 13 bases left between them. This CDR3 is CASSLDRIRSEKLFF. CDR3 in DNA: TGTGCCAGCAGCTTAGACAGGATAAGGAGTGAAAAACTGTTTTTT.

The V gene is TRBV2, the J gene TRBJ1-5, with 12 positions matching TRBD1. The CDR3 contains 14 residues. Germline V lookup: CDR1 SNHLY, CDR2 FYNNEI. V was pared by 6 bases and J by 7 bases, with 4 bases of the junction left unmatched. CDR3 region: CASRGQGAQQPQHF. Written as DNA, the CDR3 is TGTGCCAGCAGGGGACAGGGGGCTCAACAGCCCCAGCATTTT.

The chain is built from TRBV4-1 and TRBJ1-3; D remains unclear. The CDR3 is made up of 15 amino acids. Germline assignment: CDR1 MGHRA and CDR2 YSYEKL. Trimming shortened V by 0 bases and J by 0 bases, and 6 bases separated the two germline ends. In DNA, the CDR3 is TGCGCCAGCAGCCAAGATGAGAGCTCTGGAAACACCATATATTTT. It codes for CASSQDESSGNTIYF.

This clone has just one count. The J gene is TRBJ2-5, the V gene TRBV9, with D perhaps TRBD1 (5 bases). Germline V gene data show CDR1 as SGDLS and CDR2 as YYNGEE. This CDR3 is built from 15 residues. V was trimmed by 2 bases and J by 0 bases, leaving 11 bases between them. For the CDR3, the DNA is TGTGCCAGCAGCGTTGGGGCTATCGACCAAGAGACCCAGTACTTC. Protein: CASSVGAIDQETQYF.

Regarding this clone: At the DNA level, this CDR3 is encoded by other sequences in the same sample as well. This chain uses TRBV15 with TRBJ2-7; weak D call: TRBD2 (5 bases). V was shortened by 3 bases and J by 0 bases, with 15 bases between the two germline ends. The CDR3 is made up of 16 amino acids. Germline-derived CDR1 and CDR2 are LNHNV and YYDKDF (reference sequence). CDR3 amino acids: CATSRSEGLSSYEQYF. The CDR3 DNA sequence: TGTGCCACCAGCAGGAGCGAGGGCCTTAGCTCCTACGAGCAGTACTTC.

This clone was detected a few times. J is TRBJ1-1 and V is TRBV5-1; 10 positions agree with TRBD1. Germline V gene sequence: CDR1 SGHRS, CDR2 YFSETQ. V gave up 4 bases and J gave up 4 bases; unmatched junction bases: 7. The CDR3 consists of 15 residues. This chain's CDR3 is CASSAFRDRGTEAFF. Written as DNA, the CDR3 is TGCGCCAGCAGCGCGTTCCGGGACAGGGGCACTGAAGCTTTCTTT.

The chain uses TRBV6-6 and TRBJ1-4; D may be TRBD1 (6 bases). The CDR3 extends over 14 amino acids. The germline V and J ends were trimmed by 4 bases and 10 bases, with 16 bases remaining between them. The germline gives CDR1 MNHNY, CDR2 SVGAGI (reference sequence). CDR3 nucleotides: TGTGCCAGCAGTTCCGGGACTAGGGGGGGAAAACTGTTTTTT. It specifies CASSSGTRGGKLFF.

The V and J genes are TRBV19 and TRBJ1-1; D possibly corresponds to TRBD1 (5 bases). This CDR3 is built from 13 residues. V gave up 3 bases and J gave up 4 bases, with 9 bases separating them. Germline V gene data show CDR1 as LNHDA and CDR2 as SQIVND (reference sequence). CDR3 DNA sequence: TGTGCCAGTAGTATGGGAGGGGTCACTGAAGCTTTCTTT. As protein: CASSMGGVTEAFF.

Concerning this clone itself: The junction differs from germline at one of its ends, possibly a read error. The chain is built from TRBV5-1 and TRBJ2-4; D might be TRBD1 (5 bases). This CDR3 region has 16 residues. In germline, CDR1 is SGHRS, CDR2 YFSETQ. The CDR3 reads CASSLEKGEGKNSQYF. DNA of the CDR3: TGCGCCAGCAGCTTGGAGAAAGGGGAAGGCAAAAACAGTCAGTACTTC. The complete variable domain, with remaining parts taken from reference TRBV5-1 and TRBJ2-4, reads KAGVTQTPRYLIKTRGQQVTLSCSPISGHRSVSWYQQTPGQGLQFLFEYFSETQRNKGNFPGRFSGRQFSNSRSEMNVSTLELGDSALYLCASSLEKGEGKNSQYFGAGTRLSVL.

V is TRBV27 and J is TRBJ1-5; maybe TRBD1 (6 bases). Germline lookup yields CDR1 MNHEY and CDR2 SMNVEV (reference sequence). This CDR3 contains 13 residues. Trimming took off 4 bases at V and 6 bases at J, with 10 bases between the two ends. CDR3 residues: CASSWSRGQPQHF. CDR3 DNA: TGTGCCAGCAGTTGGTCCAGGGGTCAGCCCCAGCATTTT.

The V and J genes are TRBV2 and TRBJ1-3; tentatively, D is TRBD1 (5 bases). The germline gives CDR1 SNHLY, CDR2 FYNNEI. Trimming cost V 6 bases and J 4 bases, with 13 bases left between them. This CDR3 comprises 14 residues. The CDR3 sequence is CASSDQGEGNTIYF. DNA of the CDR3: TGTGCCAGCAGCGACCAGGGCGAGGGAAACACCATATATTTT.

The chain combines TRBV18 with TRBJ1-2; 9 bases line up with TRBD1. Looked up from germline, CDR1 is KGHSH and CDR2 is LQKENI. Trimming removed 0 bases from V and 9 bases from J; junction bases left unmatched: 5. CDR3 length: 14 residues. CDR3 coding DNA: TGTGCCAGCTCACCACCAGGACAGGGGAATCGCTACACCTTC. Protein product: CASSPPGQGNRYTF.

A single count supports this clone. The rearrangement links TRBV20-1 to TRBJ2-5; D gene ambiguous. The CDR3 length is 10 residues. Trimming left V 3 bases short and J 5 bases short, with 4 bases between. Germline CDR1 and CDR2: DFQATT and SNEGSKA (reference sequence). This CDR3 reads CSARSETQYF. The CDR3, as DNA: TGCAGTGCTAGGTCGGAGACCCAGTACTTC.

This clone occurred once. The chain employs TRBV19 and TRBJ1-4; no definite D call. Germline assignment: CDR1 LNHDA and CDR2 SQIVND (reference sequence). Trimming took off 7 bases at V and 3 bases at J, with 15 bases between the two ends. The CDR3 extends over 15 amino acids. The CDR3 loop reads CASTGVPRSNEKLFF. Here the CDR3 DNA reads TGTGCCAGTACGGGTGTACCCCGGTCTAATGAAAAACTGTTTTTT.

The chain combines TRBV7-9 with TRBJ2-5; 11 bases match TRBD1. Germline loops: CDR1 SEHNR, CDR2 FQNEAQ (reference sequence). This CDR3 is built from 13 residues. With 10 bases clipped from V and 3 bases from J, the junction kept 4 bases outside the gene matches. CDR3 DNA: TGTGCCACCACGGGACAGGGGGAAGAGACCCAGTACTTC. Its translation is CATTGQGEETQYF.

The chain uses TRBV18 and TRBJ2-4; 12 positions agree with TRBD1. There are 19 residues in the CDR3. Germline values: CDR1 KGHSH, CDR2 LQKENI. With 3 bases clipped from V and 3 bases from J, the junction kept 12 bases outside the gene matches. CDR3 amino acids: CASSPRPGTGGAGKNIQYF. The CDR3, as DNA: TGTGCCAGCTCACCCCGTCCCGGGACAGGGGGCGCGGGCAAAAACATTCAGTACTTC. The full variable domain, in which reference TRBV18 and TRBJ2-4 provide the parts outside the CDR3, is NAGVMQNPRHLVRRRGQEARLRCSPMKGHSHVYWYRQLPEEGLKFMVYLQKENIIDESGMPKERFSAEFPKEGPSILRIQQVVRGDSAAYFCASSPRPGTGGAGKNIQYFGAGTRLSVL.

The chain has TRBV2 and TRBJ1-1; 8 bases map to TRBD1. The germline gives CDR1 SNHLY, CDR2 FYNNEI. The junction had 8 bases not matched to a gene; V was cut back by 5 bases and J by 3 bases. CDR3 size: 15 residues. The CDR3 bases are TGTGCCAGCAGTTCCGGACAGGGAGCGTACACTGAAGCTTTCTTT. Protein sequence: CASSSGQGAYTEAFF.

Concerning this clone: An end of the junction differs from the germline gene, which may be a read error. The V gene is TRBV19, the J gene TRBJ2-7; weak D call: TRBD2 (5 bases). CDR1 is LNHDA, CDR2 SQIVND, per germline (reference sequence). The CDR3 loop spans 15 amino acids. Here the CDR3 DNA reads TGTGCCAGCAGTACCCGGACTTCCCCCTCCTACGAGCAGTACTTC. Protein product: CASSTRTSPSYEQYF.

J is TRBJ1-6 and V is TRBV6-5; D remains unclear. The CDR3 loop spans 12 amino acids. Germline CDR1 reads MNHEY; CDR2 reads SVGAGI. Trimming left V 4 bases short and J 8 bases short, with 6 bases between. Written as DNA, the CDR3 is TGTGCCAGCAGTTCAGAATATTCACCCCTCCACTTT. Its translation: CASSSEYSPLHF.

This clone was seen only a few times. The CDR3 loop is CASSARDRLDYGYTF. The DNA of the CDR3 is TGTGCCAGCAGTGCCCGGGACAGACTTGACTATGGCTACACCTTC. The chain recombines TRBV25-1 with TRBJ1-2; 7 nucleotides line up with TRBD1. Germline trimming cut 4 bases from V and 3 bases from J; bases unmatched to any gene: 8. The CDR3 totals 15 residues. Germline assignment: CDR1 MGHDK and CDR2 SYGVNS.